These 15 T cell receptor beta chains were sequenced from one sample in a study of shared clonotypes between healthy human individuals. The assay was immunoSEQ multiplex PCR, and TCRdb's table has in-frame clones only and misses some. The sample has millions of clones; 95% are singletons. The sample consisted of naive CD4+ T cells sorted from blood. Subset given: CD45RA+ positively selected. All receptors derive from a man between 18 and 29 years old in good health.

The V gene is TRBV7-9, the J gene TRBJ2-4; D is uncertain. Germline V gene data show CDR1 as SEHNR and CDR2 as FQNEAQ (reference sequence). The CDR3 has 14 residues. Trimming took off 5 bases at V and 0 bases at J, with 8 bases between the two ends. The CDR3 is CASSGVGAKNIQYF. CDR3 nucleotide sequence: TGTGCCAGCAGCGGCGTGGGAGCCAAAAACATTCAGTACTTC.

This clone was counted a few times. This chain links TRBV6-5 with TRBJ1-6, with TRBD1 matching over 8 bases. Germline CDR1 MNHEY, CDR2 SVGAGI. CDR3 length equals 15 residues. Trimming removed 2 bases from V and 6 bases from J; junction bases left unmatched: 3. CDR3 bases: TGTGCCAGCAGTTACCTGACAGGGGCTAATTCACCCCTCCACTTT. Translating gives CASSYLTGANSPLHF.

This sequence joins TRBV6-6 and TRBJ2-2, with 11 positions matching TRBD1. Germline loops: CDR1 MNHNY, CDR2 SVGAGI (reference sequence). The CDR3 contains 16 residues. J lost 4 bases, V lost 5 bases, and 6 bases had no gene match. The CDR3 DNA sequence: TGTGCCAGCAGTACGGACAGGGGGCAGGCCACCGGGGAGCTGTTTTTT. This sequence encodes CASSTDRGQATGELFF.

This chain connects TRBV9 to TRBJ1-2; possibly TRBD1 for D (6 bases). This CDR3 spans 15 amino acids. Trimming cost V 4 bases and J 6 bases, with 19 bases left between them. Germline V gene data show CDR1 as SGDLS and CDR2 as YYNGEE. The CDR3 nucleotides read TGTGCCAGCAGCTCAGAGGGGGTAGTGTGGAATGGCTACACCTTC. Translated: CASSSEGVVWNGYTF. The complete variable domain, with remaining parts taken from reference TRBV9 and TRBJ1-2, reads DSGVTQTPKHLITATGQRVTLRCSPRSGDLSVYWYQQSLDQGLQFLIQYYNGEERAKGNILERFSAQQFPDLHSELNLSSLELGDSALYFCASSSEGVVWNGYTFGSGTRLTVV.

V gene TRBV15 combines with J gene TRBJ2-2; D remains unclear. V was shortened by 9 bases and J by 4 bases, with 21 bases between the two germline ends. The CDR3 consists of 16 residues. Germline loops: CDR1 LNHNV, CDR2 YYDKDF (reference sequence). The CDR3 region has the DNA TGTGCCACTGAAACGACCGAATGGGGATTCACCGGGGAGCTGTTTTTT. Translation: CATETTEWGFTGELFF.

The CDR3: CASSLGSSGGRETQYF. CDR3 coding DNA: TGCGCCAGCAGCTTGGGTAGTAGCGGGGGGCGAGAGACCCAGTACTTC. This chain joins TRBV5-1 and TRBJ2-5, with 10 bases lining up with TRBD2. Germline CDR1 is SGHRS and CDR2 is YFSETQ. The CDR3 has 16 residues. V was pared by 0 bases and J by 4 bases, with 6 bases of the junction left unmatched.

This CDR3 reads CAWAENYEQYF. The CDR3, as DNA: TGTGCCTGGGCTGAAAACTACGAGCAGTACTTC. The rearrangement links TRBV30 to TRBJ2-7; D call uncertain. The CDR3 extends over 11 amino acids. CDR1 is GTSNPN, CDR2 SVGIG, per germline (reference sequence). V lost 5 bases and J 3 bases, leaving 8 bases between the germline ends.

This chain connects TRBV7-9 to TRBJ1-4; perhaps TRBD1 as D (6 bases). The CDR3 spans 17 residues. The germline V and J ends were trimmed by 2 bases and 4 bases, with 17 bases remaining between them. CDR1 is SEHNR, CDR2 FQNEAQ, per germline (reference sequence). CDR3 sequence reads: CASSLQRTDRFNEKLFF. The DNA of the CDR3 is TGTGCCAGCAGCTTACAGAGGACCGACAGGTTTAATGAAAAACTGTTTTTT.

The chain joins TRBV5-1 to TRBJ2-3, with 7 bases fitting TRBD1. Germline V gene data show CDR1 as SGHRS and CDR2 as YFSETQ. V trimming: 3 bases; J trimming: 5 bases; junction bases outside the gene matches: 9. The CDR3 covers 15 residues. DNA of the CDR3: TGCGCCAGCAGCTCCCGACAGGGCAGAGGAGATACGCAGTATTTT. It codes for CASSSRQGRGDTQYF.

The chain combines TRBV5-1 with TRBJ2-3; 8 bases fit TRBD2. The germline V gene encodes CDR1 SGHRS and CDR2 YFSETQ. The CDR3 has 15 amino acids. The trim removed 1 base at V and 1 base at J, leaving 2 bases unmatched. This chain's CDR3 is CASSLLREGTDTQYF. The CDR3, as DNA: TGCGCCAGCAGCTTGTTGCGGGAGGGCACAGATACGCAGTATTTT. Supplemented by reference TRBV5-1 and TRBJ2-3, the full variable domain reads KAGVTQTPRYLIKTRGQQVTLSCSPISGHRSVSWYQQTPGQGLQFLFEYFSETQRNKGNFPGRFSGRQFSNSRSEMNVSTLELGDSALYLCASSLLREGTDTQYFGPGTRLTVL.

The V and J genes are TRBV28 and TRBJ1-1; D perhaps matches TRBD1 (5 bases). Trimming took off 4 bases at V and 10 bases at J, with 19 bases between the two ends. The germline V gene encodes CDR1 MDHEN and CDR2 SYDVKM. This CDR3 is 14 amino acids long. The CDR3 sequence is CASSSQSSSGRAFF. In nucleotides, the CDR3 is TGTGCCAGCAGTTCGCAGTCTTCCTCGGGGCGAGCTTTCTTT.

This clone was seen once. The chain uses TRBV9 and TRBJ1-2; D not resolved. The CDR3 has 13 amino acids. From germline, CDR1 is SGDLS and CDR2 YYNGEE. The V and J ends lost 0 bases and 1 base respectively, with 4 bases between them. The chain's CDR3 is CASSVGDNYGYTF. The DNA for the CDR3 is TGTGCCAGCAGCGTAGGAGATAACTATGGCTACACCTTC.

This clone appeared once. The chain links TRBV10-3 to TRBJ1-1, with D perhaps matching TRBD1 (5 bases). V dropped 7 bases and J dropped 1 base, with 13 bases sitting between them. CDR3 size: 14 residues. Germline V CDR1 and CDR2: ENHRY, SYGVKD. The CDR3 DNA reads TGTGCCATCAAAGGGGTGGTACAGAACACTGAAGCTTTCTTT. The encoded protein is CAIKGVVQNTEAFF.

For this clone: The same CDR3 also results from other DNA sequences found in this sample. This chain joins TRBV25-1 and TRBJ1-2; TRBD1 is a possible D gene (6 bases). Deletions cut 3 bases from V and 2 bases from J, with 10 bases between. Germline values: CDR1 MGHDK, CDR2 SYGVNS. The CDR3 has 14 amino acids. Here the CDR3 reads CASSDPGQNYGYTF. CDR3 DNA sequence: TGTGCCAGCAGTGATCCCGGACAGAACTATGGCTACACCTTC.

The chain combines TRBV7-9 with TRBJ1-1; D gene uncertain. CDR1 and CDR2 (germline): SEHNR, FQNEAQ (reference sequence). The CDR3 has 13 residues. V lost 5 bases and J lost 6, with 13 bases in between. The CDR3 nucleotides are TGTGCCAGCAGCCCTGCGGAGGCAGCTGAAGCTTTCTTT. It yields the protein CASSPAEAAEAFF.